This T cell receptor beta chain was captured in a study of PD-L1 blockade in urothelial cancer. Study background: Male sex and bladder-origin urothelial cancer were recorded for about 90% of the roughly 30 patients.

Using immunoSEQ multiplex PCR, the repertoire was profiled, and TCRdb retains in-frame clones only, with some absent. The sample records around 30,000 clones, around four fifths being singletons. This CDR3 has 13 residues. CDR1 and CDR2 (germline): SGHDT, YYEEEE. The ends lost 2 bases at V and 5 bases at J; junction bases unmatched: 3. Indicated time point: peripheral blood 6 weeks after treatment start. The specimen comprised PBMCs, sampled around atezolizumab (anti-PD-L1) treatment. The rearrangement links TRBV5-6 to TRBJ2-5, with TRBD2 matching 7 bases. The sequence derives from a man in his 70s with urothelial cancer. The CDR3 sequence: CASSFGGSETQYF. DNA of the CDR3: TGTGCCAGCAGCTTCGGGGGGTCGGAGACCCAGTACTTC. The full variable domain, its missing parts supplied by reference TRBV5-6 and TRBJ2-5, is DAGVTQSPTHLIKTRGQQVTLRCSPKSGHDTVSWYQQALGQGPQFIFQYYEEEERQRGNFPDRFSGHQFPNYSSELNVNALLLGDSALYLCASSFGGSETQYFGPGTRLLVL.